One and the same sample provided the 10 T cell receptor beta chains below, sequenced in a study of T cell changes during pregnancy in multiple sclerosis. Measured with immunoSEQ multiplex PCR; TCRdb has only the in-frame clones, and not every one. The data contain 43,000 or so clones, roughly 91% of them singletons. Sequenced: PBMCs (not recorded whether the cells were cultured). The receptor set was obtained from a female donor with multiple sclerosis, enrolled in a pregnancy study.

The gene calls are TRBV5-4 and TRBJ2-1; 14 bases line up with TRBD2. V lost 0 bases, J lost 9 bases, and 2 bases stayed unmatched. The germline V gene encodes CDR1 SGHNT and CDR2 YYREEE (reference sequence). The CDR3 sequence is 15 residues long. CDR3 nucleotide sequence: TGTGCCAGCAGCTTGGGACTAGCGGGAGGGCGTGAGCAGTTCTTC. It codes for CASSLGLAGGREQFF.

The V and J genes are TRBV27 and TRBJ2-5, with no clear D. Trimming removed 6 bases from V and 4 bases from J, with 12 bases in between. Germline-derived CDR1 and CDR2 are MNHEY and SMNVEV (reference sequence). This CDR3 is 13 amino acids long. The CDR3 region has the DNA TGTGCCAGCAGGGGAAGGGCAGGAGAGACCCAGTACTTC. Residues: CASRGRAGETQYF.

CDR3 coding DNA: TGCAGCGTTCAGGCATACACTGAAGCTTTCTTT. Its protein is CSVQAYTEAFF. The chain carries TRBV29-1 and TRBJ1-1; D is unclear. The V gene's germline CDR1 is SQVTM and CDR2 ANQGSEA. Trimming took 5 bases from V and 3 from J, leaving 7 bases between them. CDR3 length: 11 residues.

The chain carries TRBV6-4 and TRBJ2-6; D uncertain. CDR1 is MRHNA and CDR2 is SNTAGT in the germline V gene. V was trimmed by 5 bases and J by 0 bases, leaving 5 bases between them. This CDR3 has 14 residues. CDR3: CASSKDSGANVLTF. The CDR3 DNA follows: TGTGCCAGCAGTAAGGACTCTGGGGCCAACGTCCTGACTTTC.

V and J are TRBV9 and TRBJ2-5, with TRBD2 identical over 8 bases. J was trimmed by 5 bases and V by 1 base; bases with no gene match: 7. This CDR3 is built from 15 residues. Looked up from germline, CDR1 is SGDLS and CDR2 is YYNGEE. CDR3 residues: CASSVSGSSQETQYF. CDR3 sequence (DNA): TGTGCCAGCAGCGTAAGCGGGAGTAGTCAGGAGACCCAGTACTTC.

V usage is TRBV29-1 and J usage is TRBJ2-3, with D unclear. This CDR3 is 14 amino acids long. The V end lost 4 bases, the J end lost 5 bases, and 16 bases lay between the germline ends. Germline V gene lookup returns CDR1 SQVTM and CDR2 ANQGSEA. Here the CDR3 reads CSVGSVWGQDTQYF. In DNA form, the CDR3 reads TGCAGCGTTGGGTCAGTCTGGGGTCAAGATACGCAGTATTTT.

This sequence joins TRBV5-4 and TRBJ2-7; D remains unclear. The CDR3 length is 16 residues. Germline loops: CDR1 SGHNT, CDR2 YYREEE (reference sequence). V lost 1 base and J lost 7, with 21 bases in between. The CDR3 here is CASSLNQPSLVEEQYF. The CDR3 DNA is TGTGCCAGCAGCTTGAATCAGCCCTCTCTGGTTGAGGAGCAGTACTTC.

This clone has a single count. The chain is built from TRBV19 and TRBJ1-2; perhaps TRBD1 as D (5 bases). The germline CDR1 and CDR2 sequences are LNHDA and SQIVND (reference sequence). The CDR3 is 15 amino acids. V lost 0 bases and J lost 5, with 13 bases in between. CDR3 DNA sequence: TGTGCCAGTAGTATAGAACGGTCAGGGTGGTATGGCTACACCTTC. It encodes CASSIERSGWYGYTF. The whole variable domain, filled in from reference TRBV19 and TRBJ1-2, reads DGGITQSPKYLFRKEGQNVTLSCEQNLNHDAMYWYRQDPGQGLRLIYYSQIVNDFQKGDIAEGYSVSREKKESFPLTVTSAQKNPTAFYLCASSIERSGWYGYTFGSGTRLTVV.

The chain uses TRBV2 and TRBJ1-1; 7 nucleotides agree with TRBD1. Germline CDR1 reads SNHLY; CDR2 reads FYNNEI. V dropped 7 bases and J dropped 4; count of bases not matched to a gene: 6. CDR3 length: 13 residues. CDR3 sequence reads: CASILTGSTEAFF. CDR3 DNA sequence: TGTGCCAGCATCTTGACAGGGAGCACTGAAGCTTTCTTT.

This clone was seen just once. J is TRBJ2-7 and V is TRBV5-1; TRBD1 aligns across 11 bases. There are 14 residues in the CDR3. Per the germline V gene, CDR1 is SGHRS and CDR2 is YFSETQ. J lost 6 bases, V lost 4 bases, and 6 bases had no gene match. The DNA for the CDR3 is TGCGCCAGCAGCACGGGACAGGGGGAAAGCGAGCAGTACTTC. Translated, it gives CASSTGQGESEQYF.